One and the same sample provided the 30 T cell receptor beta chains below, sequenced in a study of T cells after posttransplantation cyclophosphamide. Repertoires were generated with immunoSEQ multiplex PCR, while TCRdb's copy carries only in-frame clones and drops some. Altogether about 18,000 clones are present, around 84% being singletons, with the ten largest covering under 30%. Controls had myeloablative marrow grafts with methotrexate and calcineurin inhibitor, sampled at 1 year. This material consisted of PBMCs, taken after allogeneic stem cell transplant with calcineurin inhibitor and methotrexate. The receptors were gathered from a female patient aged 18 to 29 who received an allogeneic stem cell transplant from an unrelated donor, was CMV-positive, and had acute and chronic GVHD. Some T cells may be graft donor cells.

This clone is a singleton in its sample. The chain couples TRBV6-5 to TRBJ2-6; perhaps TRBD1 as D (5 bases). Germline CDR1 MNHEY, CDR2 SVGAGI. The V and J ends lost 5 bases and 2 bases respectively, with 10 bases between them. The CDR3 consists of 15 residues. The CDR3 spells CASSNMGPGANVLTF. Written as DNA, the CDR3 is TGTGCCAGCAGTAATATGGGGCCTGGGGCCAACGTCCTGACTTTC.

V gene TRBV7-2 combines with J gene TRBJ2-7, with D tentatively TRBD2 (5 bases). V shed 2 bases and J shed 4 bases, with 12 bases lying between them. CDR1 and CDR2 (germline): SGHTA, FQGNSA. The CDR3 is made up of 14 amino acids. In DNA form, the CDR3 reads TGTGCCAGCAGCTTATCTGCGGGCCCATACGAGCAGTACTTC. Residues: CASSLSAGPYEQYF.

CDR3 sequence: CASSEFRDTEAFF. CDR3 bases: TGCGCCAGCAGTGAGTTCAGGGACACTGAAGCTTTCTTT. The chain joins TRBV10-2 to TRBJ1-1; weak D call: TRBD1 (5 bases). CDR1 is WSHSY, CDR2 SAAADI, per germline. The length of the CDR3 is 13 residues. Trimming cost V 1 base and J 3 bases, with 6 bases left between them.

J is TRBJ2-7 and V is TRBV11-2; D is possibly TRBD1 (6 bases). This CDR3 is 16 amino acids long. The V gene's germline CDR1 is SGHAT and CDR2 FQNNGV. The V end lost 2 bases, the J end lost 0 bases, and 14 bases lay between the germline ends. The CDR3 region has the DNA TGTGCCAGCAGCTTACGGGGACACACCCCCTCCTACGAGCAGTACTTC. Translation gives CASSLRGHTPSYEQYF.

This clone has only one observation. This chain links TRBV5-6 with TRBJ2-5; D is ambiguous. This CDR3 is 13 amino acids long. Germline V gene lookup returns CDR1 SGHDT and CDR2 YYEEEE. Trimming took 0 bases from V and 0 from J, leaving 3 bases between them. CDR3 loop: CASSLANQETQYF. In DNA, the CDR3 is TGTGCCAGCAGCTTGGCAAACCAAGAGACCCAGTACTTC.

This clone has just a few counts. This rearrangement joins TRBV11-2 to TRBJ1-3; maybe TRBD1 (6 bases). Germline V lookup: CDR1 SGHAT, CDR2 FQNNGV. V lost 6 bases, J lost 2 bases, and 14 bases lay in between. CDR3 length: 15 residues. CDR3 bases: TGTGCCAGCAGGTTGGCAGGGGTTGCTGGAAACACCATATATTTT. Protein: CASRLAGVAGNTIYF.

This sequence joins TRBV11-3 and TRBJ2-1; no firm D call. The CDR3 runs to 16 residues. Germline assignment: CDR1 SGHNT and CDR2 YENEEA. The ends were cut back, 5 bases at V and 2 bases at J, with 16 bases in the middle. Written as DNA, the CDR3 is TGTGCCAGCAGCCCCCGAGATTCTGCGACCTACAATGAGCAGTTCTTC. It specifies CASSPRDSATYNEQFF.

The chain is built from TRBV21-1 and TRBJ2-7; the table gives TRBD1 as D, unverified against the DNA. TRBV21-1 is described as a pseudogene. This CDR3 comprises 16 residues. The CDR3 here is CASSMPLDTLRDEQYF. The CDR3 DNA follows: TGTGCCAGCAGCATGCCCCTGGACACCCTCCGAGACGAGCAGTACTTC.

The J gene is TRBJ2-1, the V gene TRBV19; D is ambiguous. Germline assignment: CDR1 LNHDA and CDR2 SQIVND (reference sequence). This CDR3 spans 14 amino acids. Trimming removed 2 bases at V and 3 bases at J, with 8 bases between. CDR3 protein: CASSITRVYNEQFF. CDR3 coding DNA: TGTGCCAGTAGTATAACTCGAGTCTACAATGAGCAGTTCTTC.

This chain connects TRBV28 to TRBJ2-7, with D possibly matching TRBD1 (6 bases). Germline CDR1 is MDHEN and CDR2 is SYDVKM. V shed 10 bases and J shed 9 bases, with 16 bases lying between them. The CDR3 totals 11 residues. The CDR3 DNA reads TGTGCCACAACGACAGGCATCGGGCAGTACTTC. This gives the protein CATTTGIGQYF.

This rearrangement joins TRBV10-2 to TRBJ2-3, with 13 bases identical to TRBD2. The CDR3 contains 18 residues. Germline V CDR1 and CDR2: WSHSY, SAAADI. V was pared by 6 bases and J by 6 bases, with 15 bases of the junction left unmatched. The CDR3, as DNA: TGCGCCAGCAGCCCCACTAGCGGGAGGGCCGCGGCAGGGGATACGCAGTATTTT. It translates to CASSPTSGRAAAGDTQYF.

The chain employs TRBV5-1 and TRBJ2-1, with 8 positions matching TRBD2. Per germline, CDR1 SGHRS and CDR2 YFSETQ. This CDR3 is built from 14 residues. V trimming: 4 bases; J trimming: 8 bases; junction bases outside the gene matches: 8. The CDR3 DNA is TGCGCCAGCAGCCCCGGGACTAGGCAGGATGAGCAGTTCTTC. Encoded protein: CASSPGTRQDEQFF.

The J gene is TRBJ2-1, the V gene TRBV4-2; 7 positions agree with TRBD1. Losses at the gene ends were 1 base for V and 12 bases for J; bases not matched to a gene: 12. This CDR3 spans 15 amino acids. Germline CDR1 is LGHNA and CDR2 is YNFKEQ. In nucleotides, the CDR3 is TGTGCCAGCAGCCAAGGGACAGGTGGGTGGGGGCGGCAGTTCTTC. Translated: CASSQGTGGWGRQFF.

This chain's CDR3 is CASSLASNTGELFF. The CDR3 DNA sequence: TGTGCCAGCAGCTTAGCAAGCAACACCGGGGAGCTGTTTTTT. V and J are TRBV7-7 and TRBJ2-2; no clear D gene. Trimming stripped 0 bases from V and 2 bases from J, with 4 bases between. Germline V CDR1 and CDR2: SSHAT, FNYEAQ (reference sequence). The CDR3 totals 14 residues.

V is TRBV6-5 and J is TRBJ2-4; 8 bases map to TRBD1. V lost 6 bases, J lost 8 bases, and 12 bases stayed unmatched. The CDR3 loop spans 15 amino acids. CDR1 is MNHEY, CDR2 SVGAGI, per germline. CDR3 DNA sequence: TGTGCCAGCAGCCAAGGACAGGGTAGGCTATACATTCAGTACTTC. Protein product: CASSQGQGRLYIQYF.

This clone has only a few counts. The chain has TRBV5-1 and TRBJ1-2; no definite D call. Germline CDR1 is SGHRS and CDR2 is YFSETQ. The germline V and J ends were trimmed by 1 base and 4 bases, with 14 bases remaining between them. This CDR3 has 15 amino acids. CDR3: CASSLSRVGSYGYTF. CDR3 coding DNA: TGCGCCAGCAGCTTGTCGAGGGTTGGTTCCTATGGCTACACCTTC.

This clone has just one count. This rearrangement joins TRBV5-1 to TRBJ2-3; TRBD2 agrees at 10 bases. The CDR3 length is 16 residues. V lost 5 bases to trimming and J lost 2 bases; unmatched junction nucleotides: 8. Germline CDR1 reads SGHRS; CDR2 reads YFSETQ. The CDR3 bases are TGCGCCAGCAGTAAAGCGGGAGGGCCGAACACAGATACGCAGTATTTT. Translated: CASSKAGGPNTDTQYF.

V gene TRBV5-1 combines with J gene TRBJ2-3; 9 bases agree with TRBD2. The CDR3 is 15 residues long. The germline gives CDR1 SGHRS, CDR2 YFSETQ. V lost 0 bases and J lost 1; bases outside the gene matches: 0. In DNA, the CDR3 is TGCGCCAGCAGCTTGGGACTAGCGGGCACAGATACGCAGTATTTT. This sequence encodes CASSLGLAGTDTQYF. Together with reference TRBV5-1 and TRBJ2-3, the CDR3 gives the full variable domain: KAGVTQTPRYLIKTRGQQVTLSCSPISGHRSVSWYQQTPGQGLQFLFEYFSETQRNKGNFPGRFSGRQFSNSRSEMNVSTLELGDSALYLCASSLGLAGTDTQYFGPGTRLTVL.

The genes are TRBV20-1 and TRBJ2-5, with unresolved D. Trimming removed 3 bases from V and 5 bases from J, with 4 bases in between. The CDR3 loop spans 10 amino acids. CDR1 is DFQATT and CDR2 is SNEGSKA in the germline V gene (reference sequence). The CDR3 nucleotides are TGCAGTGCTAGCGAGGAGACCCAGTACTTC. Its protein product is CSASEETQYF.

This clone was found once. The rearrangement joins TRBV5-1 to TRBJ1-3; the match to TRBD1 covers 9 bases. Germline CDR1 is SGHRS and CDR2 is YFSETQ. The CDR3 covers 15 residues. V shed 4 bases, J shed 2 bases, and the junction held 4 bases outside the gene matches. CDR3 nucleotides: TGCGCCAGCAGCGTGGACAGGGGCCCTGGAAACACCATATATTTT. Translating it yields CASSVDRGPGNTIYF.

The chain joins TRBV6-5 to TRBJ2-2; D possibly corresponds to TRBD1 (5 bases). The germline V and J ends were trimmed by 6 bases and 3 bases, with 11 bases remaining between them. The CDR3 runs to 14 residues. Germline assignment: CDR1 MNHEY and CDR2 SVGAGI. The DNA of the CDR3 is TGTGCCAGCAGGAGCAGGGTTGACACCGGGGAGCTGTTTTTT. Its translation is CASRSRVDTGELFF.

V is TRBV7-9 and J is TRBJ1-2, with 9 bases aligning to TRBD1. This CDR3 is built from 14 residues. Germline V gene lookup returns CDR1 SEHNR and CDR2 FQNEAQ (reference sequence). The ends lost 5 bases at V and 8 bases at J; junction bases unmatched: 9. CDR3 sequence reads: CASSIWTGDGGYTF. As DNA, the CDR3 is TGTGCCAGCAGCATCTGGACAGGGGATGGGGGCTACACCTTC.

The chain uses TRBV30 and TRBJ2-1; 9 bases are shared with TRBD1. V was pared by 0 bases and J by 8 bases, with 11 bases of the junction left unmatched. The CDR3 totals 16 residues. Per the germline V gene, CDR1 is GTSNPN and CDR2 is SVGIG (reference sequence). As DNA, the CDR3 is TGTGCCTGGAGTGTACCGAGACAGGGGGTTGGGGATGAGCAGTTCTTC. Amino acid sequence: CAWSVPRQGVGDEQFF.

J is TRBJ2-7 and V is TRBV5-8, with D perhaps TRBD2 (6 bases). The CDR3 runs 15 residues. Germline V gene data show CDR1 as SGHTS and CDR2 as YDEGEE. Deletions cut 0 bases from V and 0 bases from J, with 10 bases between. Here the CDR3 DNA reads TGTGCCAGCAGCTTGGGTAGCGGTTTCTCCTACGAGCAGTACTTC. Translated: CASSLGSGFSYEQYF.

The chain has TRBV6-1 and TRBJ2-5; 9 bases are shared with TRBD1. J gave up 4 bases and V 3 bases, and 12 bases lay outside the gene matches. This CDR3 is 17 amino acids long. Germline CDR1 and CDR2: MNHNS and SASEGT. The CDR3 DNA follows: TGTGCCAGCAGTGAGCCACGAACAGGGGGCGGGCGAGAGACCCAGTACTTC. It encodes CASSEPRTGGGRETQYF.

The rearrangement uses TRBV7-9 and TRBJ1-4; perhaps TRBD1 as D (6 bases). This CDR3 contains 15 residues. Germline assignment: CDR1 SEHNR and CDR2 FQNEAQ (reference sequence). V was shortened by 4 bases and J by 7 bases, with 16 bases between the two germline ends. The CDR3 coding sequence is TGTGCCAGCAGCTCCCCCGGACAGACCTTTGAAAAACTGTTTTTT. This codes for CASSSPGQTFEKLFF.

DNA of the CDR3: TGTGCCAGCAGCGGGCGCCTTTCCGCGCGTTACAATGAGCAGTTCTTC. Protein: CASSGRLSARYNEQFF. This rearrangement joins TRBV7-2 to TRBJ2-1, with D hard to call. The germline CDR1 and CDR2 sequences are SGHTA and FQGNSA. CDR3 length: 16 amino acids. The V gene lost 5 bases and the J gene lost 4 bases, with 18 bases spanning the gap. Drawing the rest from reference TRBV7-2 and TRBJ2-1, the complete variable domain is GAGVSQSPSNKVTEKGKDVELRCDPISGHTALYWYRQSLGQGLEFLIYFQGNSAPDKSGLPSDRFSAERTGGSVSTLTIQRTQQEDSAVYLCASSGRLSARYNEQFFGPGTRLTVL.

The chain is built from TRBV6-1 and TRBJ2-7; D may be TRBD2 (5 bases). Germline lookup yields CDR1 MNHNS and CDR2 SASEGT. V lost 7 bases and J lost 4, with 11 bases in between. The CDR3 contains 12 residues. As DNA, the CDR3 is TGTGCCAGCAAGGACTCGGGTTACGAGCAGTACTTC. Its protein product is CASKDSGYEQYF.

This clone was counted a few times. This chain connects TRBV7-2 to TRBJ2-5; 8 bases are a match to TRBD2. The CDR3 is 14 amino acids. CDR1 is SGHTA and CDR2 is FQGNSA in the germline V gene. The trim removed 5 bases at V and 2 bases at J, leaving 4 bases unmatched. CDR3 in amino acids: CASSLGTRQETQYF. Here the CDR3 DNA reads TGTGCCAGCAGCCTCGGGACTAGGCAAGAGACCCAGTACTTC.

This sequence joins TRBV13 and TRBJ2-7; 14 bases map to TRBD2. The CDR3 sequence is 16 residues long. Losses at the gene ends were 5 bases for V and 2 bases for J; bases not matched to a gene: 5. CDR1 PRHDT and CDR2 FYEKMQ come from the germline V gene (reference sequence). CDR3 DNA sequence: TGTGCCAGCAGCACCGGACTAGCGGGAGGCACCTACGAGCAGTACTTC. Its protein is CASSTGLAGGTYEQYF.